A selection of T cell receptor beta chains follows, all from one sample in a study of shared T cell receptors in the human thymus. Using immunoSEQ multiplex PCR, the repertoire was profiled, and TCRdb retains in-frame clones only, with some absent. Seen here are under 850,000 clones, roughly 90% observed once, and the top ten hold approximately 0.011%. This sample was shared with a second study, whose subject was human thymus T cells.

The specimen sequenced was thymocytes. The receptors come from a boy younger than two with a congenital heart defect. Both conserved end residues are trimmed from each CDR3.

V,CDR3
TRBV5-1,ASSLAPAGEATASYEQY
TRBV4-1,ASSPRDREFHGYT
TRBV28,ASSPTGYEAF
TRBV27,ASSPYGGTTGELF
TRBV4-2,ASSQGRDYVGVGTDTQY
TRBV10-3,AIRQKGGPGNTIY
TRBV29-1,SVRLAGGPRKDTQY
TRBV4-1,ASSQDYTDTQY
TRBV10-3,AISYASGQTVPYYNEQF
TRBV11-1,ASSVTRGTYEQY
TRBV4-3,ASSQTSGRAGNEQF
TRBV4-1,ASSQDRSIPGQQETQY
TRBV5-1,ASSLQGTDTQY
TRBV19,ASSVERSTEAF
TRBV5-1,ASSPELAGYEQY
TRBV27,ASRMAGAAGNTIY
TRBV10-3,AIRLTSGSYEQY
TRBV6-4,ASSATSGSTDTQY
TRBV27,ASSPNFLARGVNEQY
TRBV5-6,ASSLFGGGVYEQY
TRBV7-9,ASSARLDSYNEQF
TRBV9,ASSVWGQELTSTDTQY
TRBV29-1,SVGPEQGYEQY
TRBV11-3,ASSSPGLAGALAGYEQY
TRBV11-2,ASSLGGSYEQY
TRBV5-6,ASSLAGTSGRGSETQY
TRBV5-4,ASSLVRGLAEEQY
TRBV28,ASEYRGQNEQY
TRBV13,ASSFLADGEYGYT
TRBV7-2,ASSLRLAGEQY
TRBV28,ASSLPPGTRLTYEQY
TRBV28,ASSSRTSGSCCEQY
TRBV4-3,ASSPASGVPNTEAF
TRBV29-1,SVLTLKYPHEAF
TRBV28,ASSRTGVSEAF
TRBV14,ASSQEGAAQETQY
TRBV29-1,VGGMGDNEQF
TRBV19,ASTLGKRVASSSYNEQF
TRBV5-1,ASSPGGPPYNEQF
TRBV9,ASSTKRTSGSHEQF
TRBV6-1,ALARTAGSEQY
TRBV30,AWKDSAYNSPLH
TRBV10-2,ASSPDRRNQETQY
TRBV7-9,ASSYQTGVNTEAF
TRBV5-1,ASSLGAGAYEKLF
TRBV7-8,ASSRRTGTGAGELF
TRBV9,ASSVAPTGHTYGYT
TRBV25-1,ASSHGQGQYNEQF
TRBV7-7,ASSQFNPDRDYEQY
TRBV28,ASSFRPPGTDYEQY
TRBV30,AWRGSGRAGSSYNEQF
TRBV7-2,ASSLGTGGNTIY
TRBV6-6,ASSRGQGRGYT
TRBV6-5,ASSYGTVDSHEQF
TRBV5-6,ASSLAGAGAYQETQY
TRBV5-6,ASSLDPGTGNTGELF